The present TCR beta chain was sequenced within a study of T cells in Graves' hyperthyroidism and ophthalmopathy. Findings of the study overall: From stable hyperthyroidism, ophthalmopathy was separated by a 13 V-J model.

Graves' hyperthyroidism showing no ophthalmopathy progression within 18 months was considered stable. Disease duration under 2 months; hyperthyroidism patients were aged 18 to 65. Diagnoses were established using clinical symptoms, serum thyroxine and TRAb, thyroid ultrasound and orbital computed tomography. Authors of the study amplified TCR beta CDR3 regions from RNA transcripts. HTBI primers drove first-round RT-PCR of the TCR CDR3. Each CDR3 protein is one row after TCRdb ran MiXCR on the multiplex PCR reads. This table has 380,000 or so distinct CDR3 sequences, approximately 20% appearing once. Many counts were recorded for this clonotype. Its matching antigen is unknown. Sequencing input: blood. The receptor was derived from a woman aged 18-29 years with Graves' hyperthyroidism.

CDR3 DNA sequence: TGTGCCAGCAGCCCGACGCTGGGTGCAGATACGCAGTATTTT. Translation gives CASSPTLGADTQYF. The J gene is TRBJ2-3, the V gene TRBV7-3; D remains ambiguous. Per the germline V gene, CDR1 is SGHTA and CDR2 is FQGTGA. The CDR3 runs 14 residues. Between the trimmed V and J ends, which lost 5 bases and 4 bases, there was a span of 13 bases.